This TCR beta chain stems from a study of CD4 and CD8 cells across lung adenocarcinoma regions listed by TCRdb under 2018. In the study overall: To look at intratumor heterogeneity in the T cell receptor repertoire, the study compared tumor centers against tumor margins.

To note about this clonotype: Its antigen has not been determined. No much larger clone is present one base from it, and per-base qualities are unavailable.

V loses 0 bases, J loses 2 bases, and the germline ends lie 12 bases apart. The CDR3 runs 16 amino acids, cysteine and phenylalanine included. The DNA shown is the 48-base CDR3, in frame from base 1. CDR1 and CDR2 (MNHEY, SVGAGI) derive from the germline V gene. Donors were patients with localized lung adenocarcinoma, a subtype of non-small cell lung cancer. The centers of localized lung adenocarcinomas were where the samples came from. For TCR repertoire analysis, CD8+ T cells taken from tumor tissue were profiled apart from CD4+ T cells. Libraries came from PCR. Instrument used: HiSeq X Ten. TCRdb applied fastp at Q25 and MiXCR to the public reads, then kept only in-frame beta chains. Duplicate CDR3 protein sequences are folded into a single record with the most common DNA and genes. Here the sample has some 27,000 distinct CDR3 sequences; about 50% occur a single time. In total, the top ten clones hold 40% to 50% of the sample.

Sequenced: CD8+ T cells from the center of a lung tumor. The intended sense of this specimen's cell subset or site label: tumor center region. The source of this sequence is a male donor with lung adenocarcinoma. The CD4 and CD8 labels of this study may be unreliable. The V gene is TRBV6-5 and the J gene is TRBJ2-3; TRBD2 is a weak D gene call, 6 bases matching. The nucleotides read TGTGCCAGCAGTTACTCATTAGCGGAGTTCACAGATACGCAGTATTTT. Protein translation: CASSYSLAEFTDTQYF.